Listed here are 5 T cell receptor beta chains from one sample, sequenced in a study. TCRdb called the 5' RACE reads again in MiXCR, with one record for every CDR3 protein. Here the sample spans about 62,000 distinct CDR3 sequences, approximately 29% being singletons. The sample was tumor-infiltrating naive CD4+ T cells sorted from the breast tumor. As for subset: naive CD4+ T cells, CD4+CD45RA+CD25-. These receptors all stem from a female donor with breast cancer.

CDR3 in amino acids: CATSDLDRGETQYF. DNA of the CDR3: TGTGCCACCAGTGATTTGGACCGGGGGGAGACCCAGTACTTC. The J gene is TRBJ2-5, the V gene TRBV24-1; tentative D call: TRBD2 (6 bases). CDR3 length: 14 amino acids. The V and J ends lost 0 bases and 5 bases respectively, with 9 bases between them. Germline-derived CDR1 and CDR2 are KGHDR and SFDVKD.

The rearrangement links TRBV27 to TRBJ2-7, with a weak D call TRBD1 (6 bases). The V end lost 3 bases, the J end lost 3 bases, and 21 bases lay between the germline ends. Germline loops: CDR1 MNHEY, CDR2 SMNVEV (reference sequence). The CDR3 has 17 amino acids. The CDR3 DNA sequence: TGTGCCAGCAGTTTCAGGGACCCAGGGGCCTCGCACTACGAGCAGTACTTC. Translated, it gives CASSFRDPGASHYEQYF.

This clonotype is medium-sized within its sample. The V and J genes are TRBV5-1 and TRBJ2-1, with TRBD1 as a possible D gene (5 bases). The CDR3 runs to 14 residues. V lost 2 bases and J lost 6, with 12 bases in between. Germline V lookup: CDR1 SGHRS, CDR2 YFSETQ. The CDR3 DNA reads TGCGCCAGCAGCTTCGTGACAGCCCCCAATGAGCAGTTCTTC. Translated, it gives CASSFVTAPNEQFF.

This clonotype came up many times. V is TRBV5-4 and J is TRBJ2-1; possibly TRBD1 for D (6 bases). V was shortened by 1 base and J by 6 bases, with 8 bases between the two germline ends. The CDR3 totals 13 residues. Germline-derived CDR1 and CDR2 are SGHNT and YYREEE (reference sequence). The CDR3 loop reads CASSLTGSNEQFF. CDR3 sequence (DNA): TGTGCCAGCAGCTTGACAGGGAGCAATGAGCAGTTCTTC.

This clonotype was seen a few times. In nucleotides, the CDR3 is TGTGCCAGCAGTCCTTTAAGGCCGAGCGGTGAGCAGTTCTTC. The encoded protein is CASSPLRPSGEQFF. The chain joins TRBV7-9 to TRBJ2-1, with TRBD2 as a possible D gene (5 bases). There are 14 residues in the CDR3. Germline V gene lookup returns CDR1 SEHNR and CDR2 FQNEAQ (reference sequence). Trimming stripped 6 bases from V and 9 bases from J, with 18 bases between.